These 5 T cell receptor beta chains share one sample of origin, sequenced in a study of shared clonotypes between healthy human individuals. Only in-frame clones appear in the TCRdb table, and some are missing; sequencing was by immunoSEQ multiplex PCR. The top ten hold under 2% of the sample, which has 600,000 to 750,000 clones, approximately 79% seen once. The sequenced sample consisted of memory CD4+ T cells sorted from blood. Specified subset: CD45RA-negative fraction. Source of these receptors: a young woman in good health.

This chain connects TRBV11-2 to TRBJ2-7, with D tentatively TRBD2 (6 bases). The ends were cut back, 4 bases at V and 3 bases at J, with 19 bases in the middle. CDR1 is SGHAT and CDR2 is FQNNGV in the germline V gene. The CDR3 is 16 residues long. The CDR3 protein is CASSSQRGNSYYEQYF. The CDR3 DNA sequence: TGTGCCAGCAGCTCCCAACGGGGGAACTCATACTACGAGCAGTACTTC.

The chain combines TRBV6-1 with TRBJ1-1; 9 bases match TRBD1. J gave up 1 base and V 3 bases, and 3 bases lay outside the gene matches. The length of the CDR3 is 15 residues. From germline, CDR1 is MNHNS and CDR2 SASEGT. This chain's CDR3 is CASSDMTGGNTEAFF. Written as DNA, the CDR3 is TGTGCCAGCAGTGATATGACAGGGGGGAACACTGAAGCTTTCTTT.

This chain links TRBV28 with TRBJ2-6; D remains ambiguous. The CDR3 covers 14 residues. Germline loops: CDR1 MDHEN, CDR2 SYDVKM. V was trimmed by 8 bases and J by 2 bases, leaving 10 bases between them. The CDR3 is CASHHGAGANVLTF. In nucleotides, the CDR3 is TGTGCCAGCCACCACGGTGCTGGGGCCAACGTCCTGACTTTC.

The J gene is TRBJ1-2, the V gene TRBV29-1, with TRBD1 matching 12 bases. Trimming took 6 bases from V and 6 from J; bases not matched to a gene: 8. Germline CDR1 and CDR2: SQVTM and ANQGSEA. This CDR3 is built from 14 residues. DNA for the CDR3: TGCAGCGTCGCAACGGGGACAGGGGGCGATGGCTACACCTTC. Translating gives CSVATGTGGDGYTF.

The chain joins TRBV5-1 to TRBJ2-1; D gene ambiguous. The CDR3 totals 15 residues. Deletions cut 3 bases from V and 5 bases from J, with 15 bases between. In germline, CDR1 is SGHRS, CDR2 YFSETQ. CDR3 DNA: TGCGCCAGCAGCTCTCGACCCGAAGGAAACAATGAGCAGTTCTTC. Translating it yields CASSSRPEGNNEQFF.